This record covers a single TCR beta chain. The antigen remains undetermined. The sequencing template was cDNA reverse transcribed from extracted RNA. The protocol was immunoSEQ multiplex PCR, while the TCRdb copy is restricted to in-frame clones and leaves out a portion. Found here are 9,000 to 13,000 clones, over 55% of them singletons; the top ten hold under 9.5%. Researchers took lesional scalp punch biopsies and peripheral blood from people who were alopecia areata patients. Per the germline V gene, CDR1 is SGHDN and CDR2 is FVKESK. CDR3 length: 20 residues. Trimming removed 3 bases from V and 1 base from J; junction bases left unmatched: 11. The data were taken from a study of CD8+ T cells in alopecia areata. Overall study context: Tofacitinib lasted 6 to 18 months, then 6 months off drug. The study's findings and limits: Affected scalp, especially in alopecia totalis/universalis, had a higher clonality than normal scalp did. Mice showed clearer TCR sharing than patients did, a gap that was possibly HLA-related.

This material consisted of skin, taken at week 0. V usage is TRBV14 and J usage is TRBJ2-3; 15 bases match TRBD2. The receptor's source is a human donor with alopecia areata. CDR3 sequence (DNA): TGTGCCAGCAGCCACACCCTAGAGGGACTAGCGGGAGGTCGCACAGATACGCAGTATTTT. Its protein is CASSHTLEGLAGGRTDTQYF. The whole variable domain, remainder taken from reference TRBV14 and TRBJ2-3, is EAGVTQFPSHSVIEKGQTVTLRCDPISGHDNLYWYRRVMGKEIKFLLHFVKESKQDESGMPNNRFLAERTGGTYSTLKVQPAELEDSGVYFCASSHTLEGLAGGRTDTQYFGPGTRLTVL.